This TCR beta chain was retrieved from a study of shared clonotypes between healthy human individuals. Comment on this clone: What it binds is unknown.

Profiling relied on immunoSEQ multiplex PCR, and the TCRdb table lists in-frame clones only, not all of them. The table shows hundreds of thousands of clones, with less than 85% occurring only once. In germline, CDR1 is ENHRY, CDR2 SYGVKD. Trimming pared 3 bases from V and 6 bases from J, leaving 8 bases between. The CDR3 covers 12 residues. Study conclusions and caveats: Memory subsets had estimated richness that was generally smaller than that of naive subsets. The rarefaction results pointed to incomplete sorted-subset sequencing despite large depth.

Those who donated, Caucasian adults without exception, all lived in Nashville, Tennessee. It was into CD45RA+ naive and CD45RA-negative memory subsets that the CD4+ cells were split. This chain joins TRBV10-3 and TRBJ1-2; D is unresolved. The specimen was memory CD4+ T cells sorted from blood. This sample's subset: CD45RA-negative fraction. This TCR was recovered from a woman aged 30 to 39 in good health. Written as DNA, the CDR3 is TGTGCCATCAGTGACATAAGCGATGGCTACACCTTC. Its translation: CAISDISDGYTF.